Below, 14 T cell receptor beta chains from the same sample are listed, as sequenced in a study of cytomegalovirus exposure and HLA in healthy donors. Primers: 60 Vbeta forward and 13 Jbeta reverse. Sequenced by immunoSEQ multiplex PCR; TCRdb stores in-frame clones only, minus some. The table includes about 180,000 clones, 80% detected once. The sample comprised PBMCs. Every receptor here comes from a girl aged 5-17 years in good health and CMV-seropositive.

The chain recombines TRBV18 with TRBJ1-5; 9 positions agree with TRBD1. Trimming removed 3 bases from V and 6 bases from J; junction bases left unmatched: 6. This CDR3 has 15 residues. Germline assignment: CDR1 KGHSH and CDR2 LQKENI. CDR3 in amino acids: CASSPDRGKGQPQHF. In DNA, the CDR3 is TGTGCCAGCTCACCGGACAGGGGTAAGGGTCAGCCCCAGCATTTT.

J is TRBJ2-7 and V is TRBV27; 9 nucleotides align to TRBD1. This CDR3 has 16 residues. Looked up from germline, CDR1 is MNHEY and CDR2 is SMNVEV (reference sequence). V gave up 3 bases and J gave up 4 bases; unmatched junction bases: 10. The CDR3 DNA reads TGTGCCAGCAGTTTGGATTGGGACAGGGCCGCGTACGAGCAGTACTTC. Protein sequence: CASSLDWDRAAYEQYF.

The CDR3: CASSPTGGPNEKLFF. The DNA for the CDR3 is TGTGCCAGCAGCCCGACGGGGGGCCCTAATGAAAAACTGTTTTTT. This chain joins TRBV7-6 and TRBJ1-4; TRBD1 is a possible D gene (6 bases). Germline V gene data show CDR1 as SGHVS and CDR2 as FNYEAQ. V was clipped by 5 bases and J by 3 bases, with 13 bases between them. The CDR3 is 15 residues long.

In DNA, the CDR3 is TGTGCCAGCAGTTTAGGACAGGGGAAGGAGCAGTTCTTC. It is translated as CASSLGQGKEQFF. V and J are TRBV27 and TRBJ2-1; 9 positions agree with TRBD1. V gave up 2 bases and J gave up 10 bases; unmatched junction bases: 3. The germline CDR1 and CDR2 sequences are MNHEY and SMNVEV (reference sequence). The CDR3 has 13 residues.

This clone was counted only a few times. This CDR3 reads CASSQDLGRTGISYEQYF. The CDR3 nucleotides read TGCGCCAGCAGCCAAGACCTCGGGCGGACAGGGATTTCCTACGAGCAGTACTTC. The chain links TRBV4-3 to TRBJ2-7; TRBD1 matches at 8 bases. The CDR3 contains 18 residues. The germline gives CDR1 LGHNA, CDR2 YSLEER. The J segment lost 1 base and the V segment lost 0 bases, leaving 11 bases of the junction unmatched.

This clone was counted only a few times. The chain recombines TRBV9 with TRBJ2-3, with D possibly matching TRBD1 (6 bases). The V end lost 0 bases, the J end lost 2 bases, and 10 bases lay between the germline ends. There are 15 residues in the CDR3. Germline-derived CDR1 and CDR2 are SGDLS and YYNGEE. The CDR3 spells CASSVARQVTDTQYF. CDR3 DNA: TGTGCCAGCAGCGTAGCGAGACAGGTCACAGATACGCAGTATTTT.

V gene TRBV5-1 combines with J gene TRBJ2-1, with D perhaps TRBD1 (6 bases). V gave up 2 bases and J gave up 7 bases, with 16 bases separating them. Germline CDR1 is SGHRS and CDR2 is YFSETQ. This CDR3 region has 15 residues. CDR3 residues: CASSLDPGHANEQFF. The CDR3 region has the DNA TGCGCCAGCAGCTTAGATCCGGGACATGCGAATGAGCAGTTCTTC.

This chain joins TRBV7-9 and TRBJ1-4, with 7 bases fitting TRBD1. CDR3 length equals 14 residues. Germline CDR1 SEHNR, CDR2 FQNEAQ (reference sequence). The trim removed 4 bases at V and 5 bases at J, leaving 4 bases unmatched. CDR3 region: CASSWGQQNEKLFF. The CDR3 bases are TGTGCCAGCAGCTGGGGACAGCAGAATGAAAAACTGTTTTTT.

The genes are TRBV6-1 and TRBJ1-2; 9 nucleotides match TRBD1. Germline loops: CDR1 MNHNS, CDR2 SASEGT. The CDR3 length is 15 residues. V gave up 6 bases and J gave up 8 bases; unmatched junction bases: 13. The CDR3 DNA reads as TGTGCCAGCAGCCCTTTTACCGGGACAGGGTACGGCTACACCTTC. Translating it yields CASSPFTGTGYGYTF.

The V gene is TRBV28, the J gene TRBJ2-7; D perhaps matches TRBD1 (6 bases). The CDR3 has 14 amino acids. Germline-derived CDR1 and CDR2 are MDHEN and SYDVKM. Trimming shortened V by 8 bases and J by 5 bases, and 19 bases separated the two germline ends. This CDR3 reads CASLRGAKVDEQYF. In DNA form, the CDR3 reads TGTGCCAGCCTCAGGGGTGCGAAGGTCGACGAGCAGTACTTC.

The chain carries TRBV7-6 and TRBJ2-5; D remains ambiguous. The J call is doubtful: the DNA matches TRBJ2-7 better. The CDR3 has 11 residues. Germline CDR1 SGHVS, CDR2 FNYEAQ. CDR3 sequence: CASRGIYEQYF. The CDR3 region has the DNA TGTGCCAGCCGCGGAATTTACGAGCAGTACTTC.

Only a few counts were recorded for this clone. This sequence joins TRBV5-1 and TRBJ2-5, with 10 bases identical to TRBD1. J gave up 5 bases and V 0 bases, and 7 bases lay outside the gene matches. This CDR3 spans 16 amino acids. Germline V gene data show CDR1 as SGHRS and CDR2 as YFSETQ. CDR3 amino acids: CASSLGPGQGWETQYF. The CDR3 DNA reads TGCGCCAGCAGCTTGGGCCCGGGACAGGGGTGGGAGACCCAGTACTTC.

This chain connects TRBV2 to TRBJ2-3; D may be TRBD2 (6 bases). The CDR3 has 15 amino acids. Per the germline V gene, CDR1 is SNHLY and CDR2 is FYNNEI. Trimming removed 3 bases from V and 0 bases from J, with 10 bases in between. CDR3 loop: CASSDGGTSTDTQYF. CDR3 bases: TGTGCCAGCAGTGATGGCGGGACTAGCACAGATACGCAGTATTTT. Together with reference TRBV2 and TRBJ2-3, the CDR3 gives the full variable domain: EPEVTQTPSHQVTQMGQEVILRCVPISNHLYFYWYRQILGQKVEFLVSFYNNEISEKSEIFDDQFSVERPDGSNFTLKIRSTKLEDSAMYFCASSDGGTSTDTQYFGPGTRLTVL.

The chain is built from TRBV5-1 and TRBJ2-5, with D uncertain. V shed 3 bases and J shed 4 bases, with 19 bases lying between them. Germline values: CDR1 SGHRS, CDR2 YFSETQ. The CDR3 loop spans 16 amino acids. The chain's CDR3 is CASSSVVSSGSETQYF. CDR3 coding DNA: TGCGCCAGCAGCTCGGTGGTGTCTTCGGGTTCAGAGACCCAGTACTTC. Complete variable domain (other parts from reference TRBV5-1 and TRBJ2-5): KAGVTQTPRYLIKTRGQQVTLSCSPISGHRSVSWYQQTPGQGLQFLFEYFSETQRNKGNFPGRFSGRQFSNSRSEMNVSTLELGDSALYLCASSSVVSSGSETQYFGPGTRLLVL.